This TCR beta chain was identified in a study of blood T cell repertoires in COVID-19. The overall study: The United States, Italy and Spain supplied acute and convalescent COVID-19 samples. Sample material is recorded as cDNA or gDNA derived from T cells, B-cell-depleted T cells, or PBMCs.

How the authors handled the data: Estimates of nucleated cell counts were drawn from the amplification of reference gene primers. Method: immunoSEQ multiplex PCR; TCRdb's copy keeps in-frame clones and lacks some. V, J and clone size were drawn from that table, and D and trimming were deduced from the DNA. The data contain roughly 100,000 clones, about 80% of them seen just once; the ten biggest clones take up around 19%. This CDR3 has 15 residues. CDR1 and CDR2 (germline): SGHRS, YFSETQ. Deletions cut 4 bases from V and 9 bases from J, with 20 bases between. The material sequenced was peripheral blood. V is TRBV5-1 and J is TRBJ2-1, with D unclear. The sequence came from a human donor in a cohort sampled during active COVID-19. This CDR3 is CASSTQPPTVSEQFF. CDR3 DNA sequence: TGCGCCAGCAGCACCCAACCCCCAACAGTGTCTGAGCAGTTCTTC.